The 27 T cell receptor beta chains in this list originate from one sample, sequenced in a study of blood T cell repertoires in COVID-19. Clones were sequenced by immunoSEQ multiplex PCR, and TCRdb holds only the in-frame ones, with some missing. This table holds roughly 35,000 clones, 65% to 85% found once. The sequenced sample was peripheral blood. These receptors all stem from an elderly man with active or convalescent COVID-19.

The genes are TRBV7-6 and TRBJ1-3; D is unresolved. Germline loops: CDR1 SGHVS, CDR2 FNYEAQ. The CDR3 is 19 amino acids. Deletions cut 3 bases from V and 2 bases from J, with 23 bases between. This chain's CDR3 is CASSFRFTDPVSPGNTIYF. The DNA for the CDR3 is TGTGCCAGCAGCTTCAGGTTCACAGATCCTGTCTCTCCTGGAAACACCATATATTTT. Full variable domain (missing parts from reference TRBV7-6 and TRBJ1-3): GAGVSQSPRYKVTKRGQDVALRCDPISGHVSLYWYRQALGQGPEFLTYFNYEAQQDKSGLPNDRFSAERPEGSISTLTIQRTEQRDSAMYRCASSFRFTDPVSPGNTIYFGEGSWLTVV.

This CDR3 is CASRFGRKSSYNEQFF. The DNA for the CDR3 is TGTGCAAGTCGCTTCGGTAGAAAGAGCTCCTACAATGAGCAGTTCTTC. The J gene is TRBJ2-1, the V gene TRBV12-2; the table's D call TRBD2 went unverified against the DNA. TRBV12-2 is described as a pseudogene. The length of the CDR3 is 16 residues.

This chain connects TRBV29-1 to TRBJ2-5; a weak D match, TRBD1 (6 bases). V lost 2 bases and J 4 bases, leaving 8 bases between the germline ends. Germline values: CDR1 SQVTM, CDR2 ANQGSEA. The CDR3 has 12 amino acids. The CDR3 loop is CSVEQGGETQYF. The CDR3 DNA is TGCAGCGTTGAACAAGGGGGAGAGACCCAGTACTTC.

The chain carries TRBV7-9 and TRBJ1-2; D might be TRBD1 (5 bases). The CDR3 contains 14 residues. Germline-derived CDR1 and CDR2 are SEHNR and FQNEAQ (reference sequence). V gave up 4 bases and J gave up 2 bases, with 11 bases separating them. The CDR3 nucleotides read TGTGCCAGCAGCTCCTCACAGGCAAACTATGGCTACACCTTC. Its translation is CASSSSQANYGYTF.

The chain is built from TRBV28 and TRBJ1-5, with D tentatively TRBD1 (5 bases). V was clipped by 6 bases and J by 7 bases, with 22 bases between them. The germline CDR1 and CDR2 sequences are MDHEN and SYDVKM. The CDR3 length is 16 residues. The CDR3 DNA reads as TGTGCCAGCAGCCAAACGGGGGGGACGGCCGTACAGCCCCAGCATTTT. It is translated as CASSQTGGTAVQPQHF.

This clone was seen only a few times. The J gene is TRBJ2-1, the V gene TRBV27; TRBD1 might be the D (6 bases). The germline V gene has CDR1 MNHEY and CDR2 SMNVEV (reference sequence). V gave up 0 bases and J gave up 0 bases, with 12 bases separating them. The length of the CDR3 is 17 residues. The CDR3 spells CASSLSAGDTSYNEQFF. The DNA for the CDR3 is TGTGCCAGCAGTTTATCGGCAGGGGATACCTCCTACAATGAGCAGTTCTTC.

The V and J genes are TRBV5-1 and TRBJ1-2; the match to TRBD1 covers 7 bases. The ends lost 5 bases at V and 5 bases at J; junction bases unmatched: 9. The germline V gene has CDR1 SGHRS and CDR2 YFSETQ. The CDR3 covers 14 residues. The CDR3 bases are TGCGCCAGCAGAATGAACGACAGGGTGTATGGCTACACCTTC. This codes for CASRMNDRVYGYTF. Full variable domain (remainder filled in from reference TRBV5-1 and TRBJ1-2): KAGVTQTPRYLIKTRGQQVTLSCSPISGHRSVSWYQQTPGQGLQFLFEYFSETQRNKGNFPGRFSGRQFSNSRSEMNVSTLELGDSALYLCASRMNDRVYGYTFGSGTRLTVV.

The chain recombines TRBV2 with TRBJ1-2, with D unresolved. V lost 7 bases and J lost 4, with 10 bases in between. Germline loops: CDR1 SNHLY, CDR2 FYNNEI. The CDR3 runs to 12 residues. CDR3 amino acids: CASIRRAYGYTF. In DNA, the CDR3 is TGTGCCAGCATTCGTCGCGCCTATGGCTACACCTTC. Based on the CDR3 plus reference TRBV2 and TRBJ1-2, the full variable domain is EPEVTQTPSHQVTQMGQEVILRCVPISNHLYFYWYRQILGQKVEFLVSFYNNEISEKSEIFDDQFSVERPDGSNFTLKIRSTKLEDSAMYFCASIRRAYGYTFGSGTRLTVV.

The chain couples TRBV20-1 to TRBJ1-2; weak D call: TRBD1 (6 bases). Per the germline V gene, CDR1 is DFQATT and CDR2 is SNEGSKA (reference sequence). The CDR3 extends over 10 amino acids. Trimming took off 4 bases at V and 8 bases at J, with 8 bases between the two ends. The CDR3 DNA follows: TGCAGTGCTACAGGGGAAGGCTACACCTTC. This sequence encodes CSATGEGYTF.

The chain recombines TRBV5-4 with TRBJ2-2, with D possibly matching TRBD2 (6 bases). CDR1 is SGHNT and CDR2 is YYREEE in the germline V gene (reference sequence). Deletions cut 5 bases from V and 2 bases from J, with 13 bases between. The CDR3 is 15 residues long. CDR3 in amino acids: CASSRGLFNTGELFF. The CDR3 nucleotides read TGTGCCAGCAGTCGGGGACTCTTTAACACCGGGGAGCTGTTTTTT.

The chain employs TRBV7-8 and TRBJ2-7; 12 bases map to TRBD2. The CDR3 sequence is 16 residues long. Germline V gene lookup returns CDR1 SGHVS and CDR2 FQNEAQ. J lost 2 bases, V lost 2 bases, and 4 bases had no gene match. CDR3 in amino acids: CASSLLGLAGTYEQYF. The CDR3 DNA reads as TGTGCCAGCAGCTTACTCGGACTAGCGGGGACCTACGAGCAGTACTTC.

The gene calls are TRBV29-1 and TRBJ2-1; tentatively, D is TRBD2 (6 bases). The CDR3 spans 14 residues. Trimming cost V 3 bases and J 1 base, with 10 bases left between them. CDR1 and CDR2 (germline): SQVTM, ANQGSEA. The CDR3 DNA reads TGCAGCGTTGAGATTGGGAGGTCCTACAATGAGCAGTTCTTC. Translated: CSVEIGRSYNEQFF.

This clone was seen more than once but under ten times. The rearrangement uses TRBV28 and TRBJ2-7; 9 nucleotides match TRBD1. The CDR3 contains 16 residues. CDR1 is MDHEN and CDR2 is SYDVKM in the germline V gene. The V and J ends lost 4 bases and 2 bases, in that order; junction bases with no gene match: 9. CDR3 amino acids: CASSSPRDRATYEQYF. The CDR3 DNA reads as TGTGCCAGCAGTTCCCCCAGGGACAGGGCCACCTACGAGCAGTACTTC.

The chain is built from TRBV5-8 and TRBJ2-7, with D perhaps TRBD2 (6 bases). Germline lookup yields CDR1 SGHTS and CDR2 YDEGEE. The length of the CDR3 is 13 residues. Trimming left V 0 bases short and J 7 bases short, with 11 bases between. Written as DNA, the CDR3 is TGTGCCAGCAGCTTGGTTCGACTAGGGGAGCAGTACTTC. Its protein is CASSLVRLGEQYF.

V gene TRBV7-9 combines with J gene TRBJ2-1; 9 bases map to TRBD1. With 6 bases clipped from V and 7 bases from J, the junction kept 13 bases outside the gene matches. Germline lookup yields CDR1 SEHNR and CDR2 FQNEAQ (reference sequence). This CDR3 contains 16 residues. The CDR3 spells CASRSSGTGFGNEQFF. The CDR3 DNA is TGTGCCAGCAGGAGTTCCGGGACAGGGTTCGGAAATGAGCAGTTCTTC.

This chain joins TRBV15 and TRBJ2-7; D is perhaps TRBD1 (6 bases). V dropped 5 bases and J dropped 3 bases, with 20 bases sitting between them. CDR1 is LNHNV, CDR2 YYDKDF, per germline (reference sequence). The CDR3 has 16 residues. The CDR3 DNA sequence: TGTGCCACCAGCGCCGACCGGACAGTGGCCGTCTACGAGCAGTACTTC. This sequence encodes CATSADRTVAVYEQYF.

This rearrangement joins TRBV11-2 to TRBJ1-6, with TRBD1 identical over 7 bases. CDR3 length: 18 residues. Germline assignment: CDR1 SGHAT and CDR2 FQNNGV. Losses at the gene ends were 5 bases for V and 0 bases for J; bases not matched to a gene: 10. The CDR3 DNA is TGTGCCAGCAGCAAAGGGACAGTGGTTAACTCCTATAATTCACCCCTCCACTTT. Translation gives CASSKGTVVNSYNSPLHF.

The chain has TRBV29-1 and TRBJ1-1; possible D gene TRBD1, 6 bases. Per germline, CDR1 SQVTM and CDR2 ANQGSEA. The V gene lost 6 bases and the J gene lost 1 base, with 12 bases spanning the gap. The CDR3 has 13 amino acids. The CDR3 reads CSVIPGQNTEAFF. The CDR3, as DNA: TGCAGCGTCATCCCGGGACAGAACACTGAAGCTTTCTTT.

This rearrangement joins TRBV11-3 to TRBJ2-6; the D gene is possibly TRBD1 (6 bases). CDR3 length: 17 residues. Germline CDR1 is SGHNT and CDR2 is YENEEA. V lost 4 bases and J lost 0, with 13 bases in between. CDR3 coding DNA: TGTGCCAGCAGCTCCCGGCAGGGGACCTCTGGGGCCAACGTCCTGACTTTC. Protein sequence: CASSSRQGTSGANVLTF. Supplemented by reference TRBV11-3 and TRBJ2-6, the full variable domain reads EAGVVQSPRYKIIEKKQPVAFWCNPISGHNTLYWYLQNLGQGPELLIRYENEEAVDDSQLPKDRFSAERLKGVDSTLKIQPAELGDSAVYLCASSSRQGTSGANVLTFGAGSRLTVL.

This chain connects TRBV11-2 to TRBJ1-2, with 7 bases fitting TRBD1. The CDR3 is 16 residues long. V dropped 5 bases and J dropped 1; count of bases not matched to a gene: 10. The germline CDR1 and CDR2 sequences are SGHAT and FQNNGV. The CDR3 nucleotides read TGTGCCAGCAGCCAGGGCAGGGGGACCAATAACTATGGCTACACCTTC. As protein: CASSQGRGTNNYGYTF.

In DNA form, the CDR3 reads TGTGCGGGGGGGCAGTATGGAAATGGCTACACCTTC. This sequence encodes CAGGQYGNGYTF. V and J are TRBV13 and TRBJ1-2; perhaps TRBD1 as D (6 bases). Germline V gene sequence: CDR1 PRHDT, CDR2 FYEKMQ (reference sequence). This CDR3 contains 12 residues.

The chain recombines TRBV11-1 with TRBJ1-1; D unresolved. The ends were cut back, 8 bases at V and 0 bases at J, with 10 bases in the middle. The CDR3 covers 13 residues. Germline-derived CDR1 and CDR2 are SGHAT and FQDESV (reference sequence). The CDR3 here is CASLYELNTEAFF. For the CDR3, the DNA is TGTGCCAGCTTATACGAGCTGAACACTGAAGCTTTCTTT.

The CDR3 DNA sequence: TGTGCCAGTAGGGCAGGGGGGTCCGGGGAGCTGTTTTTT. Its translation: CASRAGGSGELFF. V gene TRBV19 combines with J gene TRBJ2-2; TRBD1 is a possible D gene (7 bases). The CDR3 spans 13 residues. The germline CDR1 and CDR2 sequences are LNHDA and SQIVND (reference sequence). V lost 6 bases and J lost 6, with 11 bases in between. The whole variable domain, filled in from reference TRBV19 and TRBJ2-2, reads DGGITQSPKYLFRKEGQNVTLSCEQNLNHDAMYWYRQDPGQGLRLIYYSQIVNDFQKGDIAEGYSVSREKKESFPLTVTSAQKNPTAFYLCASRAGGSGELFFGEGSRLTVL.

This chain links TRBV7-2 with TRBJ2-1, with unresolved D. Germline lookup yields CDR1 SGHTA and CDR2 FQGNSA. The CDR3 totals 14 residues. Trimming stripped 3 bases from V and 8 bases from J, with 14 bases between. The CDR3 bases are TGTGCCAGCAGCTTCGAAGACACGTGGGATGAGCAGTTCTTC. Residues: CASSFEDTWDEQFF.

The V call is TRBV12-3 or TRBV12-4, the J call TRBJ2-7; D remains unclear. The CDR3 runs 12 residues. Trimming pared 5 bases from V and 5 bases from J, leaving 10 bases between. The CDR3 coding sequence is TGTGCCAGCAGTATCCACAGTGACGAGCAGTACTTC. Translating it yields CASSIHSDEQYF.

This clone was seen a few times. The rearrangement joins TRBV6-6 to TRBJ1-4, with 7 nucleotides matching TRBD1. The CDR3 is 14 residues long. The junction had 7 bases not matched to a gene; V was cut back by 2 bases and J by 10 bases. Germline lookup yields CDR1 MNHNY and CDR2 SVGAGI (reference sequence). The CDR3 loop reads CASSYGTEPPKLFF. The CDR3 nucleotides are TGTGCCAGCAGTTACGGGACAGAGCCCCCAAAACTGTTTTTT.

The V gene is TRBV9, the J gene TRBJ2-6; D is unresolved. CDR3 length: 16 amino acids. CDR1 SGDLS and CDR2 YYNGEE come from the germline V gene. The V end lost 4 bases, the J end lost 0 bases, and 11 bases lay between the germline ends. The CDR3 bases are TGTGCCAGCAGCCCCCGTATATCCTCTGGGGCCAACGTCCTGACTTTC. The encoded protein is CASSPRISSGANVLTF.